The 12 T cell receptor beta chains reported below all come from one sample, sequenced in a study of OX40 agonist ivuxolimab in advanced cancers. The repertoire was sequenced with immunoSEQ multiplex PCR; TCRdb's copy has only in-frame clones and lacks some. The data show over 80,000 clones, approximately 87% seen once. Sequencing was performed on CD4+ or CD8+ T cells sorted from blood, taken in a trial of the OX40 agonist ivuxolimab. The receptors were sampled from an adult with an advanced solid tumor such as melanoma, head and neck, liver or kidney cancer.

The chain combines TRBV30 with TRBJ1-2; no reliable D call. The germline V gene encodes CDR1 GTSNPN and CDR2 SVGIG (reference sequence). The ends were cut back, 1 base at V and 13 bases at J, with 13 bases in the middle. The CDR3 is 11 residues long. CDR3 amino acids: CAWSGRNKVTF. DNA of the CDR3: TGTGCCTGGAGTGGCAGAAACAAGGTCACCTTC. Using reference TRBV30 and TRBJ1-2 for the parts outside the CDR3, the full variable domain is SQTIHQWPATLVQPVGSPLSLECTVEGTSNPNLYWYRQAAGRGLQLLFYSVGIGQISSEVPQNLSASRPQDRQFILSSKKLLLSDSGFYLCAWSGRNKVTFGSGTRLTVV.

This clone turned up a few times. The chain joins TRBV7-2 to TRBJ1-2; D is unclear. V lost 4 bases and J lost 4, with 10 bases in between. The CDR3 runs to 13 residues. CDR1 and CDR2 (germline): SGHTA, FQGNSA. CDR3 loop: CASSSPRFYGYTF. The CDR3 nucleotides are TGTGCCAGCAGCTCGCCGAGGTTCTATGGCTACACCTTC.

The CDR3 region has the DNA TGTGCCAGCAGCTTAGAACGGGCGGCCGGGGAGCTGTTTTTT. Amino acid sequence: CASSLERAAGELFF. The genes are TRBV7-2 and TRBJ2-2; D uncertain. Per the germline V gene, CDR1 is SGHTA and CDR2 is FQGNSA. Trimming removed 1 base at V and 6 bases at J, with 9 bases between. This CDR3 comprises 14 residues.

V is TRBV7-2 and J is TRBJ2-5; 14 positions match TRBD2. The V gene end was trimmed by 5 bases and the J gene end by 6 bases; junction bases not matched to a gene: 5. Per the germline V gene, CDR1 is SGHTA and CDR2 is FQGNSA. CDR3 length: 15 residues. CDR3 nucleotides: TGTGCCAGCAGCGGGACTAGCGGGAGTCAAAAGACCCAGTACTTC. Encoded protein: CASSGTSGSQKTQYF.

This clone was detected only once. The V gene is TRBV4-1, the J gene TRBJ2-1; 10 nucleotides agree with TRBD2. CDR3 size: 16 residues. Germline trimming cut 4 bases from V and 6 bases from J; bases unmatched to any gene: 9. Germline V gene sequence: CDR1 MGHRA, CDR2 YSYEKL. The DNA of the CDR3 is TGCGCCAGCAGCCCATCACCGGGACTAGCGATCAATGAGCAGTTCTTC. This encodes CASSPSPGLAINEQFF.

The chain employs TRBV14 and TRBJ2-1; TRBD2 agrees at 9 bases. This CDR3 contains 19 residues. In germline, CDR1 is SGHDN, CDR2 FVKESK. With V trimmed by 0 bases and J by 2 bases, 11 bases remained unmatched. In nucleotides, the CDR3 is TGTGCCAGCAGCCAAGATAGAACAACAGCGGGAGGACCCTACAATGAGCAGTTCTTC. Its translation is CASSQDRTTAGGPYNEQFF.

The chain joins TRBV5-8 to TRBJ2-7, with D possibly called TRBD1 or TRBD2 (5 bases each). Germline CDR1 SGHTS, CDR2 YDEGEE. This CDR3 is 15 amino acids long. The ends were cut back, 1 base at V and 1 base at J, with 12 bases in the middle. CDR3 sequence reads: CASSLWGILSYEQYF. The CDR3 bases are TGTGCCAGCAGCTTGTGGGGGATCCTTTCCTACGAGCAGTACTTC.

CDR3 bases: TGTGCCAGTAACTCAGGGATCCCCGGGGAGCTGTTTTTT. It is translated as CASNSGIPGELFF. The rearrangement links TRBV19 to TRBJ2-2; D possibly corresponds to TRBD1 (5 bases). The V gene's germline CDR1 is LNHDA and CDR2 SQIVND (reference sequence). This CDR3 is 13 amino acids long. Trimming removed 7 bases at V and 6 bases at J, with 12 bases between.

The chain joins TRBV5-1 to TRBJ1-4; D is unresolved. The length of the CDR3 is 14 residues. CDR1 and CDR2 (germline): SGHRS, YFSETQ. Deletions cut 3 bases from V and 0 bases from J, with 6 bases between. The CDR3 region has the DNA TGCGCCAGCAGCTCCGTTTCAACTAATGAAAAACTGTTTTTT. Translation: CASSSVSTNEKLFF. Drawing the rest from reference TRBV5-1 and TRBJ1-4, the complete variable domain is KAGVTQTPRYLIKTRGQQVTLSCSPISGHRSVSWYQQTPGQGLQFLFEYFSETQRNKGNFPGRFSGRQFSNSRSEMNVSTLELGDSALYLCASSSVSTNEKLFFGSGTQLSVL.

The V call is TRBV7-9, the J call TRBJ1-1; TRBD1 matches at 7 bases. The CDR3 contains 11 residues. The V gene's germline CDR1 is SEHNR and CDR2 FQNEAQ (reference sequence). V shed 4 bases and J 11 bases; nucleotides not matched to a gene: 4. CDR3 loop: CASSWDSWAFF. In DNA, the CDR3 is TGTGCCAGCAGCTGGGACAGTTGGGCTTTCTTT.

CDR3 amino acids: CASSYLGTAINSPLHF. The CDR3, as DNA: TGTGCCAGCAGTTACTTGGGGACAGCGATTAATTCACCCCTCCACTTT. The chain has TRBV6-6 and TRBJ1-6; 7 bases are a match to TRBD1. CDR3 length equals 16 residues. CDR1 MNHNY and CDR2 SVGAGI come from the germline V gene (reference sequence). Losses at the gene ends were 1 base for V and 6 bases for J; bases not matched to a gene: 6.

V gene TRBV5-8 combines with J gene TRBJ2-2, with D unclear. Trimming shortened V by 5 bases and J by 4 bases, and 9 bases separated the two germline ends. This CDR3 region has 13 residues. Germline CDR1 SGHTS, CDR2 YDEGEE. The CDR3 DNA reads TGTGCCAGCAGACGCAGTCTCACCGGGGAGCTGTTTTTT. Residues: CASRRSLTGELFF.